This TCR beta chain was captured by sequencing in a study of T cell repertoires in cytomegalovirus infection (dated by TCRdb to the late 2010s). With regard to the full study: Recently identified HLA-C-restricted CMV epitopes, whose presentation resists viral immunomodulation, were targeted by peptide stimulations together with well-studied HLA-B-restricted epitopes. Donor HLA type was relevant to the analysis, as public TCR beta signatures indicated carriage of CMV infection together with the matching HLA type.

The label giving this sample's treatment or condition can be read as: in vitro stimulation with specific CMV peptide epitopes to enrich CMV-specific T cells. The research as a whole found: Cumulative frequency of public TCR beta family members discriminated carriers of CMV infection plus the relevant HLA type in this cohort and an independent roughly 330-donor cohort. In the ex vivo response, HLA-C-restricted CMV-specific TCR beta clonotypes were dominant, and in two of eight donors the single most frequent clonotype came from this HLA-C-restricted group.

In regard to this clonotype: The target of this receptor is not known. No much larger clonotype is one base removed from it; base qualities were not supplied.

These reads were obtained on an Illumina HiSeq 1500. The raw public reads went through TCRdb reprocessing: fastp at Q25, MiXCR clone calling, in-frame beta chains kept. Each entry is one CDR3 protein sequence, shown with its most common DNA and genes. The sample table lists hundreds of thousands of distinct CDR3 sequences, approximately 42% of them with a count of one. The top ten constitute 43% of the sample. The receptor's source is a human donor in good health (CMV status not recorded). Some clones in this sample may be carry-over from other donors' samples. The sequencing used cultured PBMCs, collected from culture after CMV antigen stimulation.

The CDR3 region reads CASRTGGVETQYF. The DNA reads as follows: TGTGCCAGTAGGACAGGTGGCGTCGAGACCCAGTACTTC. The chain is encoded by TRBV12-3 or TRBV12-4 joined to TRBJ2-5; TRBD1 fits 7 bases in the junction. Including the terminal cysteine and phenylalanine, the CDR3 comprises 13 residues. Just CDR3 DNA is preserved here, 39 bases in frame from base 1. V ends up 9 bases short and J 5 bases short, with an unmatched junction base count of 9.